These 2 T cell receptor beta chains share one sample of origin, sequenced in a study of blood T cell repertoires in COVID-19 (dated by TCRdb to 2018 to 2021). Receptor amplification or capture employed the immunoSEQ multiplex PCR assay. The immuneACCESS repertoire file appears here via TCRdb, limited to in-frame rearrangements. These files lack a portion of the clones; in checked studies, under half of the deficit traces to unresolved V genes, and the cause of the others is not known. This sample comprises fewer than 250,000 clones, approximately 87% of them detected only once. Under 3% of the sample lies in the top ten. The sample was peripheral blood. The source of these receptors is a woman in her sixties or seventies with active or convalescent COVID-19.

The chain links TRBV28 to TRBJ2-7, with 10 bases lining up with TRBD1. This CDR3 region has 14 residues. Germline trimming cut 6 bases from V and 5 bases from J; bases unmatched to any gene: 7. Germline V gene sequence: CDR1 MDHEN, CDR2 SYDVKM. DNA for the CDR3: TGTGCCAGCAGCACCCGGGACAGGGGCCACGAGCAGTACTTC. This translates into CASSTRDRGHEQYF.

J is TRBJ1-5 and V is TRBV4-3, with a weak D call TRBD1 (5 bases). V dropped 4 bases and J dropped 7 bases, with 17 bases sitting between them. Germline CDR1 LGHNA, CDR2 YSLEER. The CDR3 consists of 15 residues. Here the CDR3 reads CASSLEINQGQPQHF. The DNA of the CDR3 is TGCGCCAGCAGCCTCGAGATAAACCAGGGACAGCCCCAGCATTTT.